The rows below give T cell receptor beta chains drawn from one sample of a study of cytomegalovirus exposure and HLA in healthy donors. Profiling relied on immunoSEQ multiplex PCR, and the TCRdb table lists in-frame clones only, not all of them. The sample records 160,000 or so clones, more than 60% being singletons. Material for sequencing was PBMCs. The receptors here all came from a human donor in good health. The CDR3 runs from the conserved cysteine through the conserved F or W. Fields, in order: D gene, J gene, V gene, clone size, CDR3 length, CDR3 DNA, CDR3 protein. A D gene is named only where the DNA matches it firmly. Only part of the rows carry a size: once, few, many, or a class if the clone is expanded.

>.|TRBJ1-2|TRBV15|.|13
TGTGCCACCAGCAGAGAGGTAGTACATGGCTACACCTTC
CATSREVVHGYTF
>.|TRBJ1-1|TRBV29-1|.|12
TGCAGCGTTGGGGACATCAACACTGAAGCTTTCTTT
CSVGDINTEAFF
>TRBD1|TRBJ1-4|TRBV29-1|.|15
TGCAGCGTTACGGACAGGGGAGCGACTAATGAAAAACTGTTTTTT
CSVTDRGATNEKLFF
>TRBD2|TRBJ2-3|TRBV7-2|few|15
TGTGCCAGCAGCTCACTAGCGGGGGGGACAGATACGCAGTATTTT
CASSSLAGGTDTQYF
>TRBD1|TRBJ2-3|TRBV7-3|.|14
TGTGCCAGCAGCGACAGGGGCGGCACAGATACGCAGTATTTT
CASSDRGGTDTQYF
>TRBD1|TRBJ1-2|TRBV5-4|.|14
TGTGCCAGCAAACTAGACAGGGGGGTATCTGGCTACACCTTC
CASKLDRGVSGYTF
>TRBD1|TRBJ2-7|TRBV5-6|.|12
TGTGCCAGCAGCTTGGCCCAGGGGGTGCAGTACTTC
CASSLAQGVQYF
>TRBD1|TRBJ1-2|TRBV27|.|13
TGTGCCAGCAAACTACAGGGGGCTGACGGCTACACCTTC
CASKLQGADGYTF
>.|TRBJ2-7|TRBV5-4|few|14
TGTGCCAGCAGCTTTGATGAGGGTTTACACGAGCAGTACTTC
CASSFDEGLHEQYF
>.|TRBJ1-1|TRBV19|.|14
TGTGCCAGTAGTATAGGGGGGGTCCCCACTGAAGCTTTCTTT
CASSIGGVPTEAFF
>TRBD1|TRBJ1-5|TRBV5-4|.|16
TGTGCCAGCAGCCCCCCCCCGCAGGGGGCCGCTCAGCCCCAGCATTTT
CASSPPPQGAAQPQHF
>.|TRBJ2-1|TRBV13|.|16
TGTGCCAGCAGCGCAGGATACGAGAGCTCCTACAATGAGCAGTTCTTC
CASSAGYESSYNEQFF
>TRBD2|TRBJ2-3|TRBV10-3|.|14
TGTGCCATAGCCGCGGGGGGGGGCACAGATACGCAGTATTTT
CAIAAGGGTDTQYF
>TRBD1|TRBJ2-7|TRBV29-1|.|13
TGCAGCGTTGAACGACAGGGCAGGGACGAGCAGTACTTC
CSVERQGRDEQYF
>.|TRBJ1-2|TRBV10-3|.|16
TGTGCCATCAGTGAGTCTCGGGGGGGCGCAAGCTATGGCTACACCTTC
CAISESRGGASYGYTF
>TRBD1|TRBJ2-7|TRBV29-1|.|12
TGCAGCGTTAGACAGGGGGCCCACGAGCAGTACTTC
CSVRQGAHEQYF
>.|TRBJ1-5|TRBV11-2|few|13
TGTGCCAGCAGCTTAGGCGCCTATGAGCCCCAGCATTTT
CASSLGAYEPQHF
>TRBD1|TRBJ1-3|TRBV19|.|15
TGTGCCAGTAGTAATACAGGGGGCTCTGGAAACACCATATATTTT
CASSNTGGSGNTIYF
>TRBD1|TRBJ2-1|TRBV11-2|.|13
TGTGCCAGCAGCTTGGGACAGAACAATGAGCAGTTCTTC
CASSLGQNNEQFF
>.|TRBJ1-2|TRBV25-1|.|13
TGTGCCAGCAGTGACCCCGGGGGCTATGGCTACACCTTC
CASSDPGGYGYTF
>TRBD2|TRBJ2-2|TRBV7-3|.|16
TGTGCCAGCAGCTTGCTAGCGGGGGACCACACCGGGGAGCTGTTTTTT
CASSLLAGDHTGELFF
>.|TRBJ1-1|TRBV7-9|.|14
TGTGCCAGCAGCTTAGGATCCCCCAGAAATGAAGCTTTCTTT
CASSLGSPRNEAFF